A single sample gave rise to the 21 T cell receptor beta chains below, sequenced in a study of molecular identifiers for immune sequencing clone quantification. TCRdb re-derived calls from the PCR reads in MiXCR, one entry per CDR3 protein. The sample holds approximately 590,000 distinct CDR3 sequences, roughly 23% seen once. The sequenced material came from naive CD8+ T cells from blood, with Jurkat cell RNA spiked in. Subset given: FACS-sorted CD8+CD4-CCR7+CD45RA+ naive T cells. Receptors originate from a human donor in good health. Some libraries in this study had Jurkat cell RNA spiked in.

On this clonotype: A much larger clone lies a single base off, so this may be a read error. The J gene is TRBJ2-7, the V gene TRBV28; tentative D call: TRBD2 (6 bases). Germline CDR1 reads MDHEN; CDR2 reads SYDVKM. The CDR3 length is 14 residues. The CDR3 spells CASSPGLARYEQCF. DNA for the CDR3: TGTGCCAGCAGCCCCGGCCTAGCGAGGTACGAGCAGTGCTTC.

This clonotype was found a few times. The chain joins TRBV3-2 to TRBJ2-3; the table names TRBD1, a call not compared with the DNA. TRBV3-2 is a listed pseudogene. This CDR3 has 16 amino acids. CDR3: CASSQKTGVGQDTQYF. In DNA form, the CDR3 reads TGTGCCAGCAGCCAAAAGACAGGGGTCGGACAGGATACGCAGTATTTT.

This clonotype came up a few times. The V gene is TRBV2, the J gene TRBJ2-7, with a tentative D call TRBD1 (6 bases). Trimming cost V 7 bases and J 4 bases, with 20 bases left between them. CDR1 is SNHLY, CDR2 FYNNEI, per germline. There are 15 residues in the CDR3. CDR3 protein: CASTIGSGANYEQYF. The CDR3 DNA is TGTGCCAGCACGATCGGATCAGGGGCAAATTACGAGCAGTACTTC.

This clonotype has a count of ten or more. The chain combines TRBV19 with TRBJ2-7, with D perhaps TRBD1 (6 bases). CDR1 is LNHDA, CDR2 SQIVND, per germline (reference sequence). CDR3 size: 14 residues. Trimming stripped 3 bases from V and 0 bases from J, with 9 bases between. Here the CDR3 reads CASSMQGYSYEQYF. The CDR3 DNA sequence: TGTGCCAGTAGTATGCAGGGGTACTCCTACGAGCAGTACTTC.

In regard to this clonotype: This may be a read error: a much more frequent sequence differs by one nucleotide. The chain carries TRBV3-1 and TRBJ2-3; possible D gene TRBD2, 5 bases. Trimming cost V 6 bases and J 9 bases, with 16 bases left between them. CDR3 length equals 13 residues. Germline-derived CDR1 and CDR2 are LGHDT and YNNKEL (reference sequence). DNA of the CDR3: TGTGCCAGCAGATACTCACTAGATGAAACGCAGTATTTT. This codes for CASRYSLDETQYF.

In its sample, this clonotype was seen many times. The J gene is TRBJ2-1, the V gene TRBV7-3, with 11 bases matching TRBD2. This CDR3 is 15 amino acids long. V lost 4 bases, J lost 4 bases, and 3 bases stayed unmatched. Germline CDR1 reads SGHTA; CDR2 reads FQGTGA. CDR3 region: CASSSGLADYNEQFF. The CDR3 DNA reads TGTGCCAGCAGCTCGGGACTAGCGGATTACAATGAGCAGTTCTTC.

Comments on this clonotype: This could be a read error, since a much larger clone is one nucleotide away. The CDR3 loop is CSVGTSPYGQYF. CDR3 nucleotides: TGCAGTGTGGGGACTAGTCCCTACGGGCAGTACTTC. The gene calls are TRBV20-1 and TRBJ2-7, with 8 bases lining up with TRBD2. The CDR3 covers 12 residues. CDR1 is DFQATT and CDR2 is SNEGSKA in the germline V gene (reference sequence).

The sample holds many counts of this clonotype. V gene TRBV10-3 combines with J gene TRBJ1-6; unclear D gene. There are 13 residues in the CDR3. With 2 bases removed from V and 6 bases from J, the gap between germline ends came to 5 bases. Germline V gene sequence: CDR1 ENHRY, CDR2 SYGVKD. CDR3 DNA: TGTGCCATCAGTGAGCAAGCTAATTCACCCCTCCACTTT. Amino acids: CAISEQANSPLHF.

This clonotype was seen at least ten times. In DNA, the CDR3 is TGTGCCAGCAGTCGACCGGACCTAGAGACCCAGTACTTC. Encoded protein: CASSRPDLETQYF. V usage is TRBV27 and J usage is TRBJ2-5; no clear D. Germline CDR1 reads MNHEY; CDR2 reads SMNVEV (reference sequence). The CDR3 is 13 amino acids. Trimming took off 5 bases at V and 4 bases at J, with 11 bases between the two ends.

As for this clonotype: This could be a read error, since a much larger clone is one nucleotide away. The CDR3 does not end in the conserved phenylalanine or tryptophan, so this is likely a read error. The genes are TRBV29-1 and TRBJ2-1; 14 bases fit TRBD2. Germline V gene data show CDR1 as SQVTM and CDR2 as ANQGSEA. This CDR3 has 18 residues. The J segment lost 4 bases and the V segment lost 4 bases, leaving 12 bases of the junction unmatched. This CDR3 is CSVGLSRGLAGGYNEQFY. For the CDR3, the DNA is TGCAGCGTTGGTCTGTCTCGAGGACTAGCGGGGGGATACAATGAGCAGTTCTAC.

This clonotype was seen many times. The chain uses TRBV9 and TRBJ2-7; D is unresolved. Between the trimmed V and J ends, which lost 4 bases and 5 bases, there was a span of 13 bases. The CDR3 runs 13 residues. Germline assignment: CDR1 SGDLS and CDR2 YYNGEE. The CDR3 region is CASSPGTPHEQYF. The CDR3, as DNA: TGTGCCAGCAGCCCAGGAACCCCCCACGAGCAGTACTTC.

This clonotype has only a few counts. For the CDR3, the DNA is TGTGCCTGGAGTCTACCATGTTCTTACGAGCAGTACTTC. Residues: CAWSLPCSYEQYF. The V and J genes are TRBV30 and TRBJ2-7; no definite D call. Germline V gene lookup returns CDR1 GTSNPN and CDR2 SVGIG (reference sequence). The V end was cut by 2 bases, the J end by 4 bases, with 12 bases between. The CDR3 covers 13 residues.

V gene TRBV7-9 combines with J gene TRBJ2-7; D may be TRBD1 or TRBD2 (5 bases each). CDR1 is SEHNR, CDR2 FQNEAQ, per germline (reference sequence). Trimming pared 5 bases from V and 0 bases from J, leaving 14 bases between. The CDR3 covers 15 residues. The CDR3 nucleotides read TGTGCCAGCAGCAACGGGACGGTCAGCTCCTACGAGCAGTACTTC. Translation gives CASSNGTVSSYEQYF.

This clonotype showed up just a few times. The CDR3: CASSLGTISPDTQYF. For the CDR3, the DNA is TGTGCCAGCAGCCTAGGGACTATTTCACCAGATACGCAGTATTTT. V usage is TRBV12-1 and J usage is TRBJ2-3; the table's D call, TRBD2, has no DNA check behind it. TRBV12-1 is termed a pseudogene. This CDR3 is 15 amino acids long.

Comment on this clonotype: A clone one base away is much larger, so this may be a read error. V and J are TRBV7-9 and TRBJ2-5; TRBD2 agrees at 10 bases. Germline V CDR1 and CDR2: SEHNR, FQNEAQ (reference sequence). The CDR3 runs 17 residues. Written as DNA, the CDR3 is TGTGCCAACAGCTCAACCGAAACTAGCGGGAAAGGAGAGACCCAGTACTTC. Translating gives CANSSTETSGKGETQYF.

This clonotype came up many times. This chain connects TRBV30 to TRBJ2-7; maybe TRBD1 (5 bases). Germline-derived CDR1 and CDR2 are GTSNPN and SVGIG (reference sequence). The CDR3 has 12 residues. V was cut by 5 bases and J by 0 bases, with 8 bases left in between. The CDR3 nucleotides read TGTGCCTGGGGCGACAGCTCCTACGAGCAGTACTTC. Its protein is CAWGDSSYEQYF. Looking up the rest from reference TRBV30 and TRBJ2-7 gives the full variable domain: SQTIHQWPATLVQPVGSPLSLECTVEGTSNPNLYWYRQAAGRGLQLLFYSVGIGQISSEVPQNLSASRPQDRQFILSSKKLLLSDSGFYLCAWGDSSYEQYFGPGTRLTVT.

Note on this clonotype: A much larger clone differs by one base, so this may be a read error. The chain carries TRBV6-6 and TRBJ2-3; D is ambiguous. CDR3 length: 15 amino acids. Germline CDR1 and CDR2: MNHNY and SVGAGI (reference sequence). V lost 7 bases to trimming and J lost 0 bases, with 14 bases between them. CDR3 residues: CASTHWAASTDTQYF. CDR3 DNA sequence: TGTGCCAGCACCCACTGGGCTGCTAGCACAGATACGCAGTATTTT.

This clonotype has only a few counts. The V call is TRBV12-3 or TRBV12-4, the J call TRBJ2-1, with TRBD2 matching 8 bases. This CDR3 spans 15 amino acids. V trimming: 3 bases; J trimming: 7 bases; junction bases outside the gene matches: 8. The CDR3 region is CASSFFAGGSNEQFF. The CDR3 DNA sequence: TGTGCCAGCAGTTTCTTTGCGGGGGGTAGTAATGAGCAGTTCTTC.

The genes are TRBV16 and TRBJ2-1; 8 positions agree with TRBD2. Germline V gene sequence: CDR1 KGHSY, CDR2 FQNENV. This CDR3 has 16 residues. V shed 8 bases, J shed 3 bases, and the junction held 12 bases outside the gene matches. The CDR3 DNA is TGTGCCAGCCGCCCCCCCCCCGCGGGGGGCTACAATGAGCAGTTCTTC. Its protein is CASRPPPAGGYNEQFF.

This clonotype was recorded at least ten times. The chain recombines TRBV7-2 with TRBJ2-7, with 7 nucleotides matching TRBD1. The V and J ends lost 5 bases and 1 base, in that order; junction bases with no gene match: 14. This CDR3 contains 17 residues. In germline, CDR1 is SGHTA, CDR2 FQGNSA. DNA for the CDR3: TGTGCCAGCAGCAAGCCCCCGGGACAGATCCTATCCTACGAGCAGTACTTC. It is translated as CASSKPPGQILSYEQYF. Full variable domain (missing parts from reference TRBV7-2 and TRBJ2-7): GAGVSQSPSNKVTEKGKDVELRCDPISGHTALYWYRQSLGQGLEFLIYFQGNSAPDKSGLPSDRFSAERTGGSVSTLTIQRTQQEDSAVYLCASSKPPGQILSYEQYFGPGTRLTVT.

There are many counts of this clonotype. This sequence joins TRBV7-8 and TRBJ2-4; D remains ambiguous. Deletions cut 2 bases from V and 3 bases from J, with 2 bases between. The germline CDR1 and CDR2 sequences are SGHVS and FQNEAQ. The CDR3 sequence is 12 residues long. CDR3 nucleotide sequence: TGTGCCAGCAGCTTAAGCAAAAACATTCAGTACTTC. Its protein product is CASSLSKNIQYF.